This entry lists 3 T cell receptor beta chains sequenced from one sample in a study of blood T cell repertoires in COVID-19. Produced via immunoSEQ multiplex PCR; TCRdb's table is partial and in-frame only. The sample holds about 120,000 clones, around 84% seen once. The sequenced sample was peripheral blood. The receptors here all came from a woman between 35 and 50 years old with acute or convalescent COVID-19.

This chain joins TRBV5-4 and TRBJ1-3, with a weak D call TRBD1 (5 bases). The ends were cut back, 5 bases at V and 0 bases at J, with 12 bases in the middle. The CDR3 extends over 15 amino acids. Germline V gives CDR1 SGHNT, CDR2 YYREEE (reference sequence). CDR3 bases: TGTGCCAGCAGTTCACAGGCTTACTCTGGAAACACCATATATTTT. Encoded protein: CASSSQAYSGNTIYF.

CDR3: CASSESLSGANVLTF. The DNA for the CDR3 is TGCGCCAGCAGCGAGAGTCTCTCTGGGGCCAACGTCCTGACTTTC. The rearrangement links TRBV5-1 to TRBJ2-6, with D uncertain. Germline CDR1 and CDR2: SGHRS and YFSETQ. CDR3 length: 15 amino acids. Trimming cost V 4 bases and J 0 bases, with 8 bases left between them.

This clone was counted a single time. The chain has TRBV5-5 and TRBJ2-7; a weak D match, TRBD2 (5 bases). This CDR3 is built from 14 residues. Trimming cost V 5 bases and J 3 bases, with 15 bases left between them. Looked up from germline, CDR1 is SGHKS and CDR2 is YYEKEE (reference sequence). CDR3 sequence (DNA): TGTGCCAGCAGGGTGGTCGGGGAGAGCTACGAGCAGTACTTC. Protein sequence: CASRVVGESYEQYF.